Described below is a single TCR beta chain sequence and its context. The sort gate was single viable CD3+CD4+CD8-CD45RO+ cells for memory CD4+ T cells. After thawing, CD4+ T cells were positively selected. Produced via immunoSEQ multiplex PCR; TCRdb's table is partial and in-frame only. The sample has some 50,000 clones, over 70% seen once; the top ten hold approximately 0.61%. This sample is drawn from a study of memory CD4+ T cells and cytomegalovirus serostatus. CDR3 length: 15 amino acids. Trimming took 2 bases from V and 2 from J, leaving 12 bases between them. Germline V gene data show CDR1 as SGHVS and CDR2 as FQNEAQ.

The origin of this receptor is an adult in good health and CMV-seronegative. Sequenced: memory CD4+ T cells from blood. The rearrangement joins TRBV7-8 to TRBJ1-2; the D is unclear. CDR3 protein: CASSLNPGANYGYTF. The CDR3 region has the DNA TGTGCCAGCAGCTTAAATCCAGGAGCGAACTATGGCTACACCTTC.